This T cell receptor beta chain is drawn from a study of cytomegalovirus exposure and HLA in healthy donors. Points from the study as a whole: Immune exposure was documented only through CMV serostatus. Sequencing likely produced, as an artifact, a cluster of highly shared sequence variants. It was reported in a later analysis that an Asian-associated ancestry cluster showed fewer N-insertions than the roughly 670-donor mean.

Details on this clone: Its antigen is unknown.

The V gene lost 3 bases and the J gene lost 0 bases, with 11 bases spanning the gap. Germline CDR1 reads SGHAT; CDR2 reads FQNNGV. The CDR3 is made up of 16 amino acids. The PCR contained 60 Vbeta and 13 Jbeta primers. Profiling relied on immunoSEQ multiplex PCR, and the TCRdb table lists in-frame clones only, not all of them. The sample totals some 120,000 clones. The source material was PBMCs. The sequence derives from a man between 18 and 35 years old in good health and CMV-seronegative. The chain recombines TRBV11-2 with TRBJ2-2, with D unresolved. CDR3 DNA sequence: TGTGCCAGCAGCTTGCAGCTAGGTACGAACACCGGGGAGCTGTTTTTT. It is translated as CASSLQLGTNTGELFF.